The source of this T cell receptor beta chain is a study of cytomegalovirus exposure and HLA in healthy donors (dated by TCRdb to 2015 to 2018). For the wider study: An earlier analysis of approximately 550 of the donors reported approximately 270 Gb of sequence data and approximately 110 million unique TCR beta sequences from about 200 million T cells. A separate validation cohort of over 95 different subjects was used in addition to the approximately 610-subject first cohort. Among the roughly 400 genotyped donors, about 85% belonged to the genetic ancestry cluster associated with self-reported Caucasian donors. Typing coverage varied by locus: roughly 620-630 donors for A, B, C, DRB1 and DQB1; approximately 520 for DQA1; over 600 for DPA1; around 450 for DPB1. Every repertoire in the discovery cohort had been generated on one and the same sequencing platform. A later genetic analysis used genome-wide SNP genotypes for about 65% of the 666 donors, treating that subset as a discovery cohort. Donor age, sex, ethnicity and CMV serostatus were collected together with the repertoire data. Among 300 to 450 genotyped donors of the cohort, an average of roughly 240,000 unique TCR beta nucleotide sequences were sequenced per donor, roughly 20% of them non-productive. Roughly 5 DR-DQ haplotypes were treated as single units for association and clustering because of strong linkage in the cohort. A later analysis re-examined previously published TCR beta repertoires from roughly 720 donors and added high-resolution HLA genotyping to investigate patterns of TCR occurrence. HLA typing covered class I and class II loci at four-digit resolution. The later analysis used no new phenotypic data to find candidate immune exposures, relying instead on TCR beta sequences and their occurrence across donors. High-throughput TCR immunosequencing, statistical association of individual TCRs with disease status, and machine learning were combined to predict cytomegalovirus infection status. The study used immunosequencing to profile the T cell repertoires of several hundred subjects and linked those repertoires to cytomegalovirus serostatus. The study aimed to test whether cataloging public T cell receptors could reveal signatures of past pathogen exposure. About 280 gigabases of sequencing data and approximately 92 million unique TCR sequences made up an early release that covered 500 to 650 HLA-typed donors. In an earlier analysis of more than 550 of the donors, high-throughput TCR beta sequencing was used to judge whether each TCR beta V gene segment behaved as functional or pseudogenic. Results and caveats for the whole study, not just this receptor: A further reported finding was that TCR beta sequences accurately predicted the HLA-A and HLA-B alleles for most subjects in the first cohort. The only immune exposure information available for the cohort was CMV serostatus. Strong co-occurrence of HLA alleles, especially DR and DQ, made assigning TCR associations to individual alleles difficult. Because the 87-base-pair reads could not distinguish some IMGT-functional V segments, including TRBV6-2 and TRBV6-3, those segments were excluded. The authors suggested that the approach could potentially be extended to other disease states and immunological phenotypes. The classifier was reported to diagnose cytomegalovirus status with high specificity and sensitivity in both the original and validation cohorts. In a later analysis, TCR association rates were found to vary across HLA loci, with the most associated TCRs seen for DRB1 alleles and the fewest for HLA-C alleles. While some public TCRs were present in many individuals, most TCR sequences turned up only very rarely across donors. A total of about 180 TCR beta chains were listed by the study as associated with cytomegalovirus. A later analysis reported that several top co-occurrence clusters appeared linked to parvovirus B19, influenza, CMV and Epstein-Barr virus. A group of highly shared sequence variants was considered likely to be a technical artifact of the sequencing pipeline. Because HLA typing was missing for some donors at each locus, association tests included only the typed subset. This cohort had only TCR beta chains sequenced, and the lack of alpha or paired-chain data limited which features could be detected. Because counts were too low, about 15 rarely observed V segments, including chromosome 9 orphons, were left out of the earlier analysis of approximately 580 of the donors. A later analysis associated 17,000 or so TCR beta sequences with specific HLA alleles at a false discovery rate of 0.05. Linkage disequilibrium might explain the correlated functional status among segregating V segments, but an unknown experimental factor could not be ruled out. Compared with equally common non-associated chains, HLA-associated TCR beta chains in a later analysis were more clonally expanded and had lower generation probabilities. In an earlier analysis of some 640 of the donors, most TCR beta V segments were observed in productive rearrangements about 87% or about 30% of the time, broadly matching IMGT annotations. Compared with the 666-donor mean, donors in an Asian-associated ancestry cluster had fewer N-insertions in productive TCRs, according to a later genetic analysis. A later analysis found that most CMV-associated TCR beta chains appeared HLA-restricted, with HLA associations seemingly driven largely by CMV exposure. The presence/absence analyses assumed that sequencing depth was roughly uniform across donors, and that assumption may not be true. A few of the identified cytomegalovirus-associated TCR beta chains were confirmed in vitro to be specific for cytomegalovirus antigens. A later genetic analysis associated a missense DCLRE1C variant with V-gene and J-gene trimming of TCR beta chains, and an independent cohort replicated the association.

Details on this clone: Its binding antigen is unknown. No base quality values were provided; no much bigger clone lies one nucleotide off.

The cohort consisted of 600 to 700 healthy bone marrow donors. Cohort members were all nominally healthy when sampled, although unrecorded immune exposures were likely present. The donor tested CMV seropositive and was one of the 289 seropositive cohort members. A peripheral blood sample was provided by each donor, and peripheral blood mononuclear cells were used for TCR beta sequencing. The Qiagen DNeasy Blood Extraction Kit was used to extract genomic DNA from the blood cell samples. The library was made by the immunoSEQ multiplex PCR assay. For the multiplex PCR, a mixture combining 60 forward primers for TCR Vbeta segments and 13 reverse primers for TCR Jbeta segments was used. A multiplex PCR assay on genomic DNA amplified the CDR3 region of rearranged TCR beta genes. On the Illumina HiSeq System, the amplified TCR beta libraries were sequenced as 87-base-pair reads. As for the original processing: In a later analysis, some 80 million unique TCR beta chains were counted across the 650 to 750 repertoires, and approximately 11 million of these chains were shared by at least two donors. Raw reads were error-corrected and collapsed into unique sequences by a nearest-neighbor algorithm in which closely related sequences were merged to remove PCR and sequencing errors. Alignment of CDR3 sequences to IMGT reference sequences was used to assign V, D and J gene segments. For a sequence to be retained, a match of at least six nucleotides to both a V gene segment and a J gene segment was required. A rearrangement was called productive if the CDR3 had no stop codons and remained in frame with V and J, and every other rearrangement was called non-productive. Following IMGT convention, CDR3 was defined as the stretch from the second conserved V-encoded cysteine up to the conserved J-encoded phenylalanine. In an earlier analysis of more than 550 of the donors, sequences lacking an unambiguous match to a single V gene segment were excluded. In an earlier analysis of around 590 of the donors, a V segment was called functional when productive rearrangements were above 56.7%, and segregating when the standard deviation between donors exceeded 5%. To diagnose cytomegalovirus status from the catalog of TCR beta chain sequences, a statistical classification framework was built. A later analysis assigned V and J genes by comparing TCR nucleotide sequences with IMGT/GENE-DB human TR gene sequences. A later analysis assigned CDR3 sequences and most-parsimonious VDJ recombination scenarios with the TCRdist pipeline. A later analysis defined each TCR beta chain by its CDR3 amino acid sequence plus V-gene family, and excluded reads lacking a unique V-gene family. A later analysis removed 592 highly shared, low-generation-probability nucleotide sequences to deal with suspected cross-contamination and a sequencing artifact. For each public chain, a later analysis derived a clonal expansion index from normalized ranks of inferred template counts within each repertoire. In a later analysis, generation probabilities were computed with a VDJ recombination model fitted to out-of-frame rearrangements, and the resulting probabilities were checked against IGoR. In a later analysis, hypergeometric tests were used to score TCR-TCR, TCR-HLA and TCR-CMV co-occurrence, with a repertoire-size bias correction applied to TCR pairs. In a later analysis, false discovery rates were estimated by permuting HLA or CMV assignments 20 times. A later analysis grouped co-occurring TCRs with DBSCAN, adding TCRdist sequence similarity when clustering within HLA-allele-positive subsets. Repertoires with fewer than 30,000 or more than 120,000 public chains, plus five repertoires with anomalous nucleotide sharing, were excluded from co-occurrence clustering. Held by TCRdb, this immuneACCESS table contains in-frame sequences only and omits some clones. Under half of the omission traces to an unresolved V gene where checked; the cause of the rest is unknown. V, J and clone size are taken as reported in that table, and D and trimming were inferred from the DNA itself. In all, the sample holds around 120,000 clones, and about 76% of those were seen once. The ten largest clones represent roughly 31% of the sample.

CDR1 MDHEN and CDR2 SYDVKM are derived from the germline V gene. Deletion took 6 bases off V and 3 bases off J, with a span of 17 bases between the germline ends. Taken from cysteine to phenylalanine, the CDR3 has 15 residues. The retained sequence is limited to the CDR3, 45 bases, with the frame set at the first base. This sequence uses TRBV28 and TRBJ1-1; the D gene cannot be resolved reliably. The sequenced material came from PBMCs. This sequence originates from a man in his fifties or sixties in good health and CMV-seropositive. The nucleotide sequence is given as TGTGCCAGCAGCGCACCCAGCCGGGTGGACACTGAAGCTTTCTTT. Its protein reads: CASSAPSRVDTEAFF. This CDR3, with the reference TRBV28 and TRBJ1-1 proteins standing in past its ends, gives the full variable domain DVKVTQSSRYLVKRTGEKVFLECVQDMDHENMFWYRQDPGLGLRLIYFSYDVKMKEKGDIPEGYSVSREKKERFSLILESASTNQTSMYLCASSAPSRVDTEAFFGQGTRLTVV.